Following are 6 T cell receptor beta chains from one sample sequenced in a study of blood T cell repertoires in COVID-19. The method was immunoSEQ multiplex PCR; TCRdb's version includes in-frame clones alone and lacks a portion of them. The data show around 250,000 clones, 80% to 90% seen once. The sample taken for sequencing was PBMCs or T cells enriched from blood (not recorded which). These TCRs come from a woman aged 45-65 years who had recovered from COVID-19.

The chain recombines TRBV27 with TRBJ1-6, with D tentatively TRBD1 (6 bases). The CDR3 covers 13 residues. Germline V gene data show CDR1 as MNHEY and CDR2 as SMNVEV (reference sequence). V was pared by 0 bases and J by 14 bases, with 11 bases between. In DNA, the CDR3 is TGTGCCAGCAGTTTATCGATCCGACAGGCCCTCCACTTT. This translates into CASSLSIRQALHF.

The chain couples TRBV12-3 or TRBV12-4 to TRBJ2-5, with 11 positions matching TRBD1. This CDR3 comprises 13 residues. With V trimmed by 6 bases and J by 5 bases, 2 bases remained unmatched. CDR3 bases: TGTGCCAGCAGCGGACAGGGGGCCGAGACCCAGTACTTC. Translation gives CASSGQGAETQYF.

The genes are TRBV6-4 and TRBJ2-2; D possibly corresponds to TRBD1 (6 bases). This CDR3 spans 15 amino acids. The V end lost 6 bases, the J end lost 4 bases, and 15 bases lay between the germline ends. Germline V gene lookup returns CDR1 MRHNA and CDR2 SNTAGT. The CDR3 here is CASSPGTHFTGELFF. The CDR3 DNA reads as TGTGCCAGCAGCCCCGGGACACACTTCACCGGGGAGCTGTTTTTT.

CDR3 loop: CASSHNRETDTEAFF. For the CDR3, the DNA is TGCGCCAGCAGTCATAACAGGGAAACTGACACTGAAGCTTTCTTT. The V gene is TRBV23-1, the J gene TRBJ1-1; a weak D match, TRBD1 (6 bases). TRBV23-1 is reported as an ORF; its role is uncertain. CDR3 length: 15 amino acids. V was pared by 3 bases and J by 3 bases, with 14 bases between.

The table lists this clone with a few counts. The chain couples TRBV27 to TRBJ2-1; possible D gene TRBD1, 5 bases. The CDR3 extends over 13 amino acids. Germline loops: CDR1 MNHEY, CDR2 SMNVEV (reference sequence). The V end lost 5 bases, the J end lost 3 bases, and 8 bases lay between the germline ends. The CDR3 sequence is CASSTDSYNEQFF. CDR3 nucleotide sequence: TGTGCCAGCAGTACCGACAGCTACAATGAGCAGTTCTTC.

The V and J genes are TRBV3-1 (or the pseudogene TRBV3-2) and TRBJ1-3; 9 nucleotides line up with TRBD1. The CDR3 length is 20 residues. The germline V gene has CDR1 LGHDT and CDR2 YNNKEL (reference sequence). V was clipped by 0 bases and J by 4 bases; unmatched bases: 16. The CDR3 region has the DNA TGTGCCAGCAGCCAAGAAGGAAGTTTGGGACAGGGTTTCTCCGGAAACACCATATATTTT. This codes for CASSQEGSLGQGFSGNTIYF.